These 27 T cell receptor beta chains were sequenced from one sample in a study of tumor-infiltrating lymphocytes in localized non-small cell lung cancer (dated by TCRdb to the early 2020s). Library prep was done by the immunoSEQ multiplex PCR assay. Held by TCRdb, this immuneACCESS table contains in-frame sequences only and omits some clones. Under half of the omission traces to an unresolved V gene where checked; the cause of the rest is unknown. The table for this sample lists 9,200 or so clones; around four fifths of them were counted only once. Jointly, the top ten make up about 6.9% of the sample. The sequencing input was uninvolved lung tissue not adjacent to the tumor. The receptors were sampled from a human donor with non-small cell lung cancer.

This clone occurred once. The chain combines TRBV19 with TRBJ2-7; TRBD2 matches 10 bases. The CDR3 contains 15 residues. Germline V CDR1 and CDR2: LNHDA, SQIVND (reference sequence). V was pared by 2 bases and J by 5 bases, with 6 bases of the junction left unmatched. Written as DNA, the CDR3 is TGTGCCAGTAGTATATTTTCTAGCGGGAGCCACGAGCAGTACTTC. Its translation: CASSIFSSGSHEQYF.

The chain carries TRBV19 and TRBJ1-5; 7 positions match TRBD1. CDR1 LNHDA and CDR2 SQIVND come from the germline V gene (reference sequence). There are 13 residues in the CDR3. With 5 bases clipped from V and 9 bases from J, the junction kept 7 bases outside the gene matches. CDR3 DNA sequence: TGTGCCAGTAGTTTGACAGGGCTGCCGCCCCAGCATTTT. This codes for CASSLTGLPPQHF.

The genes are TRBV7-2 and TRBJ2-5; 12 bases map to TRBD2. Trimming removed 0 bases from V and 6 bases from J; junction bases left unmatched: 17. The CDR3 sequence is 20 residues long. Germline V gene lookup returns CDR1 SGHTA and CDR2 FQGNSA. The DNA of the CDR3 is TGTGCCAGCAGCTTAGCGGGGGCTAGCGGGAGGGCCATCCGTTTAAAGACCCAGTACTTC. Its protein is CASSLAGASGRAIRLKTQYF.

This chain connects TRBV4-3 to TRBJ2-3; TRBD2 is a possible D gene (6 bases). CDR3 size: 16 residues. Looked up from germline, CDR1 is LGHNA and CDR2 is YSLEER. V was clipped by 0 bases and J by 5 bases, with 15 bases between them. CDR3 bases: TGCGCCAGCAGCCAAGAGGGACCGGGAGTGGGAGATACGCAGTATTTT. Translated: CASSQEGPGVGDTQYF.

This chain links TRBV19 with TRBJ2-5; 10 positions agree with TRBD2. The CDR3 length is 16 residues. Germline trimming cut 5 bases from V and 1 base from J; bases unmatched to any gene: 7. Germline CDR1 reads LNHDA; CDR2 reads SQIVND (reference sequence). DNA of the CDR3: TGTGCCAGTAGTTGGACTAGCGGAGGCCGCCAAGAGACCCAGTACTTC. This encodes CASSWTSGGRQETQYF.

The V and J genes are TRBV27 and TRBJ2-1; no clear D. Germline V gene data show CDR1 as MNHEY and CDR2 as SMNVEV (reference sequence). With 5 bases removed from V and 1 base from J, the gap between germline ends came to 15 bases. The CDR3 contains 16 residues. CDR3 region: CASSLNLWESYNEQFF. CDR3 sequence (DNA): TGTGCCAGCAGTCTAAACCTATGGGAATCCTACAATGAGCAGTTCTTC.

The gene calls are TRBV9 and TRBJ1-4; 12 bases line up with TRBD1. J gave up 4 bases and V 3 bases, and 7 bases lay outside the gene matches. CDR1 is SGDLS, CDR2 YYNGEE, per germline. The CDR3 totals 17 residues. The CDR3 spells CASSGGTGGVGNEKLFF. As DNA, the CDR3 is TGTGCCAGCAGCGGCGGGACAGGGGGCGTAGGTAATGAAAAACTGTTTTTT.

The genes are TRBV7-2 and TRBJ2-1; D is uncertain. Trimming removed 5 bases from V and 5 bases from J, with 10 bases in between. CDR3 length: 13 residues. The V gene's germline CDR1 is SGHTA and CDR2 FQGNSA. DNA for the CDR3: TGTGCCAGCAGCCCTTACCCTAACAATGAGCAGTTCTTC. It translates to CASSPYPNNEQFF.

The gene calls are TRBV25-1 and TRBJ2-4, with no clear D. This CDR3 comprises 11 residues. Germline lookup yields CDR1 MGHDK and CDR2 SYGVNS. With 7 bases removed from V and 8 bases from J, the gap between germline ends came to 9 bases. CDR3 nucleotide sequence: TGTGCCAGCAAGGGCGAGGACATTCAGTACTTC. This sequence encodes CASKGEDIQYF.

The chain joins TRBV5-6 to TRBJ1-1; no firm D call. V was pared by 4 bases and J by 5 bases, with 18 bases between. Germline V gene sequence: CDR1 SGHDT, CDR2 YYEEEE. This CDR3 is built from 15 residues. The CDR3 DNA follows: TGTGCCAGCAGCCACAGAAGCCCGGGAGGGACTGAAGCTTTCTTT. It encodes CASSHRSPGGTEAFF. The full variable domain, with the rest looked up from reference TRBV5-6 and TRBJ1-1, is DAGVTQSPTHLIKTRGQQVTLRCSPKSGHDTVSWYQQALGQGPQFIFQYYEEEERQRGNFPDRFSGHQFPNYSSELNVNALLLGDSALYLCASSHRSPGGTEAFFGQGTRLTVV.

The chain links TRBV19 to TRBJ2-5; TRBD2 aligns across 8 bases. CDR3 size: 16 residues. CDR1 is LNHDA and CDR2 is SQIVND in the germline V gene (reference sequence). V lost 9 bases to trimming and J lost 3 bases; unmatched junction nucleotides: 15. CDR3 DNA: TGTGCCAGAGAAAGAAAACCGGGACTAGTAGAAGAGACCCAGTACTTC. It translates to CARERKPGLVEETQYF.

V and J are TRBV4-3 and TRBJ2-3; 10 bases are a match to TRBD1. Germline CDR1 reads LGHNA; CDR2 reads YSLEER. V was clipped by 4 bases and J by 4 bases; unmatched bases: 5. The CDR3 totals 15 residues. CDR3 amino acids: CASSRGTGVADTQYF. CDR3 nucleotides: TGCGCCAGCAGCCGCGGGACAGGGGTGGCAGATACGCAGTATTTT.

This sequence joins TRBV11-1 and TRBJ2-5; D remains ambiguous. In germline, CDR1 is SGHAT, CDR2 FQDESV (reference sequence). Trimming removed 0 bases from V and 1 base from J, with 12 bases in between. The CDR3 runs 16 residues. The chain's CDR3 is CASSLAATGPQETQYF. CDR3 DNA sequence: TGTGCCAGCAGCTTAGCGGCGACTGGCCCCCAAGAGACCCAGTACTTC.

This chain links TRBV7-8 with TRBJ1-5; the match to TRBD1 covers 7 bases. CDR1 and CDR2 (germline): SGHVS, FQNEAQ. This CDR3 is built from 14 residues. The V segment lost 5 bases and the J segment 5 bases; nucleotides outside the gene matches: 6. The CDR3 region has the DNA TGTGCCAGCAGCGAACGACAGGGTGATCAGCCCCAGCATTTT. Translating it yields CASSERQGDQPQHF.

V usage is TRBV5-6 and J usage is TRBJ1-2; no reliable D call. V was cut by 4 bases and J by 8 bases, with 9 bases left in between. The CDR3 covers 11 residues. Germline V gives CDR1 SGHDT, CDR2 YYEEEE. The CDR3 protein is CASSRTQGYTF. In DNA, the CDR3 is TGTGCCAGCAGCCGGACTCAAGGCTACACCTTC.

This clone was detected only once. J is TRBJ2-1 and V is TRBV20-1; D uncertain. Germline CDR1 is DFQATT and CDR2 is SNEGSKA (reference sequence). This CDR3 has 10 residues. The V end was cut by 6 bases, the J end by 9 bases, with 9 bases between. CDR3 region: CSAERGEQFF. DNA of the CDR3: TGCAGTGCGGAGAGAGGTGAGCAGTTCTTC.

The V and J genes are TRBV10-1 and TRBJ2-5; no clear D. This CDR3 is 14 amino acids long. The germline V gene encodes CDR1 WNHNN and CDR2 SYGVQD (reference sequence). Trimming shortened V by 0 bases and J by 5 bases, and 10 bases separated the two germline ends. In nucleotides, the CDR3 is TGCGCCAGCAGTGAGTCTGCTCGGCCGGAGACCCAGTACTTC. Its protein product is CASSESARPETQYF.

The chain employs TRBV6-6 and TRBJ2-7; 12 bases match TRBD2. The CDR3 length is 15 residues. With V trimmed by 4 bases and J by 2 bases, 3 bases remained unmatched. Germline assignment: CDR1 MNHNY and CDR2 SVGAGI (reference sequence). CDR3 sequence reads: CASSSWTSGTYEQYF. In nucleotides, the CDR3 is TGTGCCAGCAGTTCCTGGACTAGCGGGACCTACGAGCAGTACTTC.

The J gene is TRBJ2-7, the V gene TRBV4-3; 12 bases match TRBD2. Germline assignment: CDR1 LGHNA and CDR2 YSLEER. J gave up 3 bases and V 3 bases, and 18 bases lay outside the gene matches. This CDR3 has 20 residues. CDR3 DNA sequence: TGCGCCAGCAGCCATACCCTCGGGCGACTAGCGGGGGCCCCATTCTACGAGCAGTACTTC. It is translated as CASSHTLGRLAGAPFYEQYF.

Remarks on this clone: A junction end diverges from the germline sequence, so it may reflect a read error. This chain links TRBV29-1 with TRBJ1-2, with a tentative D call TRBD1 (6 bases). This CDR3 contains 13 residues. CDR1 is SQVTM and CDR2 is ANQGSEA in the germline V gene. CDR3 region: CSVEGGAIYGYTF. CDR3 DNA: TGCAGCGTCGAAGGGGGGGCGATCTATGGCTACACCTTC.

The chain has TRBV4-1 and TRBJ2-3; no reliable D call. The V and J ends lost 0 bases and 1 base respectively, with 5 bases between them. The CDR3 sequence is 14 residues long. Germline assignment: CDR1 MGHRA and CDR2 YSYEKL. CDR3 sequence reads: CASSQDHGTDTQYF. The CDR3, as DNA: TGCGCCAGCAGCCAAGATCACGGCACAGATACGCAGTATTTT.

This clone has a handful of counts. The chain employs TRBV11-2 and TRBJ2-3, with D unresolved. The CDR3 is 14 residues long. Germline-derived CDR1 and CDR2 are SGHAT and FQNNGV. Trimming pared 0 bases from V and 11 bases from J, leaving 15 bases between. The CDR3 is CASSLDVVSSLQYF. The CDR3 bases are TGTGCCAGCAGCTTAGATGTGGTCAGTTCGCTGCAGTATTTT. Based on the CDR3 plus reference TRBV11-2 and TRBJ2-3, the full variable domain is EAGVAQSPRYKIIEKRQSVAFWCNPISGHATLYWYQQILGQGPKLLIQFQNNGVVDDSQLPKDRFSAERLKGVDSTLKIQPAKLEDSAVYLCASSLDVVSSLQYFGPGTRLTVL.

V usage is TRBV27 and J usage is TRBJ2-5, with D perhaps matching TRBD2 (5 bases). The CDR3 length is 16 residues. The V and J ends lost 0 bases and 2 bases respectively, with 13 bases between them. Germline V lookup: CDR1 MNHEY, CDR2 SMNVEV (reference sequence). The CDR3 is CASSLSGAAGQETQYF. CDR3 bases: TGTGCCAGCAGTTTATCCGGAGCGGCCGGACAAGAGACCCAGTACTTC.

J is TRBJ2-7 and V is TRBV29-1, with D possibly TRBD1 on 6 matching bases. Germline V gives CDR1 SQVTM, CDR2 ANQGSEA. V lost 6 bases to trimming and J lost 4 bases, with 19 bases between them. The CDR3 spans 14 residues. CDR3 protein: CSVYTGRGGYEQYF. The DNA of the CDR3 is TGCAGCGTGTACACAGGGAGAGGCGGGTACGAGCAGTACTTC.

The V and J genes are TRBV7-2 and TRBJ2-7, with D unresolved. The V end was cut by 1 base, the J end by 6 bases, with 16 bases between. This CDR3 contains 15 residues. The germline V gene has CDR1 SGHTA and CDR2 FQGNSA. This CDR3 reads CASSLGIVRGPEQYF. CDR3 nucleotide sequence: TGTGCCAGCAGCTTAGGGATAGTTCGTGGACCCGAGCAGTACTTC. The full variable domain, with the rest looked up from reference TRBV7-2 and TRBJ2-7, is GAGVSQSPSNKVTEKGKDVELRCDPISGHTALYWYRQSLGQGLEFLIYFQGNSAPDKSGLPSDRFSAERTGGSVSTLTIQRTQQEDSAVYLCASSLGIVRGPEQYFGPGTRLTVT.

The chain employs TRBV29-1 and TRBJ2-7, with D perhaps TRBD2 (6 bases). Trimming pared 8 bases from V and 5 bases from J, leaving 19 bases between. This CDR3 contains 13 residues. Germline V lookup: CDR1 SQVTM, CDR2 ANQGSEA. CDR3 sequence reads: CSCIGQGGDEQYF. In nucleotides, the CDR3 is TGCAGCTGCATAGGGCAGGGAGGCGACGAGCAGTACTTC.

J is TRBJ2-3 and V is TRBV9; TRBD2 might be the D (5 bases). CDR1 and CDR2 from the germline V gene are SGDLS and YYNGEE. The CDR3 consists of 15 residues. V lost 4 bases to trimming and J lost 3 bases, with 15 bases between them. For the CDR3, the DNA is TGTGCCAGCAGCCTCCGAGGAGAGGGAACAGATACGCAGTATTTT. Its translation: CASSLRGEGTDTQYF.